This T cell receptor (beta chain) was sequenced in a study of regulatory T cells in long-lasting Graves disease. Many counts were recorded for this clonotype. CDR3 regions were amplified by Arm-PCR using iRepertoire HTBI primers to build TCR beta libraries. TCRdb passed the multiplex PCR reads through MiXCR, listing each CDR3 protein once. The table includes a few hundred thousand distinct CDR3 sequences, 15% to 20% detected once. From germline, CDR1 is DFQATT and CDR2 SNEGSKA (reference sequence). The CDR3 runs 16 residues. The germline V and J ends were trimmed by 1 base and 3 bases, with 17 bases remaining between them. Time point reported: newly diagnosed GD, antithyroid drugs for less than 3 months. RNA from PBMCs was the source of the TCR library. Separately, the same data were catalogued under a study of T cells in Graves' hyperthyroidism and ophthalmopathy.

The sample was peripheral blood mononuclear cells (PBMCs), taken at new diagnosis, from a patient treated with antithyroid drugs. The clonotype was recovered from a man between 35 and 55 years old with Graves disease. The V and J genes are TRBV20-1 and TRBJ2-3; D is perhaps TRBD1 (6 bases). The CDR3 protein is CSARVPWGRGTDTQYF. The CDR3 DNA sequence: TGCAGTGCTAGAGTCCCTTGGGGCAGGGGTACAGATACGCAGTATTTT.